These 28 T cell receptor beta chains came from one sample sequenced in a study of OX40 agonist ivuxolimab in advanced cancers. Libraries were made using the immunoSEQ multiplex PCR assay. TCRdb retrieved this table from immuneACCESS and kept in-frame rearrangements only. Not all clones are present; in checked studies, unresolved V genes account for under half, and no reason is known for the remainder. The sample table contains approximately 60,000 clones; only one count was recorded for 87% of them. Of the sample, approximately 5% falls within the top ten clones. The sequencing here drew on CD4+ or CD8+ T cells sorted from blood, taken in a trial of the OX40 agonist ivuxolimab. These receptors all stem from an adult with an advanced solid tumor such as melanoma, head and neck, liver or kidney cancer.

The genes are TRBV18 and TRBJ1-5; no clear D. CDR1 is KGHSH and CDR2 is LQKENI in the germline V gene. V was trimmed by 2 bases and J by 3 bases, leaving 8 bases between them. The CDR3 runs to 14 residues. The CDR3 bases are TGTGCCAGCTCACCAGAGGTATTCAATCAGCCCCAGCATTTT. As protein: CASSPEVFNQPQHF.

CDR3 DNA sequence: TGTGCCAGCAGCGAATTTCCGGGACAGTCGGCCGAGCAGTACTTC. Translating gives CASSEFPGQSAEQYF. The chain combines TRBV2 with TRBJ2-7, with TRBD1 identical over 7 bases. CDR1 is SNHLY, CDR2 FYNNEI, per germline. CDR3 length: 15 residues. J gave up 6 bases and V 6 bases, and 14 bases lay outside the gene matches.

The chain joins TRBV15 to TRBJ1-6; no firm D call. Trimming shortened V by 6 bases and J by 7 bases, and 10 bases separated the two germline ends. The germline V gene has CDR1 LNHNV and CDR2 YYDKDF (reference sequence). This CDR3 is 13 amino acids long. The CDR3, as DNA: TGTGCCACCAGTACTTTTCGGAATTCACCCCTCCACTTT. Its protein is CATSTFRNSPLHF.

The chain has TRBV28 and TRBJ2-2; no clear D gene. Germline CDR1 MDHEN, CDR2 SYDVKM. CDR3 length: 11 amino acids. With 4 bases removed from V and 8 bases from J, the gap between germline ends came to 5 bases. CDR3 protein: CASSSMGELFF. In nucleotides, the CDR3 is TGTGCCAGCAGTTCAATGGGGGAGCTGTTTTTT.

V gene TRBV5-4 combines with J gene TRBJ2-4; TRBD2 matches 9 bases. The length of the CDR3 is 14 residues. J was trimmed by 7 bases and V by 0 bases; bases with no gene match: 2. The germline CDR1 and CDR2 sequences are SGHNT and YYREEE (reference sequence). CDR3 sequence (DNA): TGTGCCAGCAGCTTGGAAGGGACTAGCAACATTCAGTACTTC. This translates into CASSLEGTSNIQYF.

The chain links TRBV7-9 to TRBJ2-3; TRBD1 or TRBD2 may be the D gene (5 bases each). This CDR3 comprises 14 residues. The germline V and J ends were trimmed by 5 bases and 0 bases, with 9 bases remaining between them. The germline CDR1 and CDR2 sequences are SEHNR and FQNEAQ (reference sequence). The CDR3 loop reads CASSGDLSTDTQYF. The DNA for the CDR3 is TGTGCCAGCAGCGGGGACCTCAGCACAGATACGCAGTATTTT.

The CDR3 here is CASLPGSLPGNTIYF. CDR3 DNA sequence: TGTGCCAGCCTCCCGGGTTCCCTGCCTGGAAACACCATATATTTT. This rearrangement joins TRBV28 to TRBJ1-3; D uncertain. This CDR3 has 15 residues. CDR1 is MDHEN and CDR2 is SYDVKM in the germline V gene. Trimming shortened V by 8 bases and J by 2 bases, and 16 bases separated the two germline ends.

This chain links TRBV28 with TRBJ2-3; 13 bases fit TRBD2. V trimming: 4 bases; J trimming: 5 bases; junction bases outside the gene matches: 9. Germline V gives CDR1 MDHEN, CDR2 SYDVKM. The CDR3 has 17 residues. CDR3 loop: CASSSHGLAGVQDTQYF. The DNA for the CDR3 is TGTGCCAGCAGTTCCCATGGACTAGCGGGAGTCCAAGATACGCAGTATTTT. Variable domain in full (rest from reference TRBV28 and TRBJ2-3): DVKVTQSSRYLVKRTGEKVFLECVQDMDHENMFWYRQDPGLGLRLIYFSYDVKMKEKGDIPEGYSVSREKKERFSLILESASTNQTSMYLCASSSHGLAGVQDTQYFGPGTRLTVL.

This chain links TRBV5-1 with TRBJ2-2; 8 nucleotides match TRBD1. The CDR3 has 16 residues. The germline gives CDR1 SGHRS, CDR2 YFSETQ. V lost 1 base to trimming and J lost 2 bases; unmatched junction nucleotides: 4. The chain's CDR3 is CASSLNPGGNTGELFF. CDR3 nucleotides: TGCGCCAGCAGCTTGAATCCAGGGGGCAACACCGGGGAGCTGTTTTTT.

The chain uses TRBV4-3 and TRBJ1-4; TRBD1 agrees at 7 bases. Germline assignment: CDR1 LGHNA and CDR2 YSLEER. V shed 4 bases, J shed 11 bases, and the junction held 4 bases outside the gene matches. This CDR3 comprises 12 residues. The CDR3 protein is CASSLSGGKLFF. CDR3 coding DNA: TGCGCCAGCAGCCTTTCAGGGGGGAAACTGTTTTTT.

The J gene is TRBJ2-3, the V gene TRBV9; the match to TRBD2 covers 10 bases. Germline V CDR1 and CDR2: SGDLS, YYNGEE. CDR3 length: 16 amino acids. The V gene end was trimmed by 2 bases and the J gene end by 1 base; junction bases not matched to a gene: 4. This CDR3 is CASSVGTSEGTDTQYF. The DNA of the CDR3 is TGTGCCAGCAGCGTGGGGACTAGCGAGGGCACAGATACGCAGTATTTT. Drawing the rest from reference TRBV9 and TRBJ2-3, the complete variable domain is DSGVTQTPKHLITATGQRVTLRCSPRSGDLSVYWYQQSLDQGLQFLIQYYNGEERAKGNILERFSAQQFPDLHSELNLSSLELGDSALYFCASSVGTSEGTDTQYFGPGTRLTVL.

The CDR3 DNA sequence: TGTGCCAGCAGCGCAAACAGCCTTCCACATTCACCCCTCCACTTT. Translation: CASSANSLPHSPLHF. The chain joins TRBV9 to TRBJ1-6; the D is unclear. The CDR3 extends over 15 amino acids. Trimming removed 3 bases from V and 8 bases from J, with 15 bases in between. Germline-derived CDR1 and CDR2 are SGDLS and YYNGEE.

The chain recombines TRBV11-1 with TRBJ1-2; 9 bases map to TRBD1. V lost 4 bases and J lost 5; bases outside the gene matches: 5. CDR1 is SGHAT and CDR2 is FQDESV in the germline V gene (reference sequence). This CDR3 has 14 residues. CDR3 protein: CASSSDRGGYGYTF. The CDR3 DNA follows: TGTGCCAGCAGCTCGGACAGGGGTGGATATGGCTACACCTTC.

V is TRBV2 and J is TRBJ1-6; D ambiguous. Germline loops: CDR1 SNHLY, CDR2 FYNNEI. This CDR3 has 14 residues. V lost 7 bases and J lost 8, with 15 bases in between. The CDR3 sequence: CASNKGGGDSPLHF. Here the CDR3 DNA reads TGTGCCAGCAACAAGGGAGGAGGAGATTCACCCCTCCACTTT.

The rearrangement links TRBV19 to TRBJ2-2; the match to TRBD1 covers 8 bases. Germline values: CDR1 LNHDA, CDR2 SQIVND (reference sequence). V was clipped by 4 bases and J by 4 bases; unmatched bases: 11. The CDR3 covers 17 residues. CDR3 DNA sequence: TGTGCCAGTAGTACAAGGACAGGGTTGCTCGTCACCGGGGAGCTGTTTTTT. This translates into CASSTRTGLLVTGELFF.

The chain's CDR3 is CASSLQGATGELFF. The CDR3 DNA follows: TGTGCCAGCAGCTTACAGGGAGCGACCGGGGAGCTGTTTTTT. The chain uses TRBV11-1 and TRBJ2-2; either TRBD1 or TRBD2 may supply D (5 bases each). CDR1 is SGHAT, CDR2 FQDESV, per germline (reference sequence). V lost 2 bases to trimming and J lost 5 bases, with 9 bases between them. This CDR3 is 14 amino acids long. Full variable domain (missing parts from reference TRBV11-1 and TRBJ2-2): EAEVAQSPRYKITEKSQAVAFWCDPISGHATLYWYRQILGQGPELLVQFQDESVVDDSQLPKDRFSAERLKGVDSTLKIQPAELGDSAMYLCASSLQGATGELFFGEGSRLTVL.

This clone came up once. The gene calls are TRBV5-6 and TRBJ2-7; unclear D gene. The length of the CDR3 is 13 residues. Per the germline V gene, CDR1 is SGHDT and CDR2 is YYEEEE. V dropped 0 bases and J dropped 3 bases, with 7 bases sitting between them. CDR3 in amino acids: CASSLDPNYEQYF. The CDR3 bases are TGTGCCAGCAGCTTGGACCCAAACTACGAGCAGTACTTC.

The V and J genes are TRBV7-6 and TRBJ2-7; 9 nucleotides line up with TRBD2. The CDR3 has 15 residues. Per the germline V gene, CDR1 is SGHVS and CDR2 is FNYEAQ. J was trimmed by 1 base and V by 0 bases; bases with no gene match: 1. The CDR3 is CASSLAAGGSYEQYF. Written as DNA, the CDR3 is TGTGCCAGCAGCTTAGCAGCGGGAGGATCCTACGAGCAGTACTTC.

The chain has TRBV2 and TRBJ2-5; D is unresolved. Germline-derived CDR1 and CDR2 are SNHLY and FYNNEI. V gave up 8 bases and J gave up 7 bases, with 11 bases separating them. The CDR3 is made up of 11 amino acids. The CDR3 region is CASSRTRTQYF. The CDR3 DNA is TGTGCCAGCTCCCGGACCCGGACCCAGTACTTC.

The rearrangement links TRBV7-2 to TRBJ2-5; D gene uncertain. Trimming took 3 bases from V and 1 from J, leaving 0 bases between them. The CDR3 is made up of 11 amino acids. Per the germline V gene, CDR1 is SGHTA and CDR2 is FQGNSA. This chain's CDR3 is CASSFQETQYF. CDR3 DNA sequence: TGTGCCAGCAGCTTCCAAGAGACCCAGTACTTC.

The CDR3 is CASSSRVAGAAYEQYF. The CDR3 DNA reads TGTGCCAGCAGCTCCCGGGTAGCGGGGGCCGCCTACGAGCAGTACTTC. V gene TRBV11-2 combines with J gene TRBJ2-5; 9 bases line up with TRBD2. The better agreement between TRBJ2-7 and the DNA end casts doubt on the J call. The V gene's germline CDR1 is SGHAT and CDR2 FQNNGV. The CDR3 runs to 16 residues.

V usage is TRBV4-1 and J usage is TRBJ2-7; a possible D gene is TRBD1 (6 bases). This CDR3 contains 15 residues. CDR1 is MGHRA and CDR2 is YSYEKL in the germline V gene. V lost 4 bases and J 3 bases, leaving 16 bases between the germline ends. CDR3 protein: CASSLWTAQGYEQYF. CDR3 sequence (DNA): TGCGCCAGCAGCCTGTGGACAGCACAGGGCTACGAGCAGTACTTC.

The rearrangement links TRBV6-5 to TRBJ1-5; D is undetermined. Germline lookup yields CDR1 MNHEY and CDR2 SVGAGI. V lost 9 bases and J lost 7, with 16 bases in between. The CDR3 covers 13 residues. CDR3 coding DNA: TGTGCCAGTGGTCCCCCTCTCGCACAGCCCCAGCATTTT. Residues: CASGPPLAQPQHF.

This clone has only one observation. The chain is built from TRBV2 and TRBJ2-1; 9 positions agree with TRBD2. Germline V gene data show CDR1 as SNHLY and CDR2 as FYNNEI. V trimming: 10 bases; J trimming: 8 bases; junction bases outside the gene matches: 12. The CDR3 runs 14 residues. CDR3 coding DNA: TGTGCCACTCTGAGCGGGAGGTCTGGTGATGAGCAGTTCTTC. Amino acid sequence: CATLSGRSGDEQFF.

The chain joins TRBV7-2 to TRBJ2-5; 12 bases align to TRBD2. From germline, CDR1 is SGHTA and CDR2 FQGNSA. The CDR3 has 17 residues. The V gene end was trimmed by 5 bases and the J gene end by 4 bases; junction bases not matched to a gene: 11. The CDR3 region is CASSPGATSGGRETQYF. DNA for the CDR3: TGTGCCAGCAGCCCGGGGGCGACTAGCGGGGGACGAGAGACCCAGTACTTC.

The chain links TRBV6-1 to TRBJ2-2; D possibly corresponds to TRBD1 (6 bases). The V end was cut by 1 base, the J end by 4 bases, with 10 bases between. Germline V lookup: CDR1 MNHNS, CDR2 SASEGT. The CDR3 has 15 residues. The CDR3 loop is CASSEVGGITGELFF. CDR3 nucleotide sequence: TGTGCCAGCAGTGAAGTAGGGGGAATCACCGGGGAGCTGTTTTTT.

The table lists this clone with a count of one. The chain employs TRBV5-4 and TRBJ2-2; no reliable D call. V lost 1 base and J lost 2, with 6 bases in between. Per the germline V gene, CDR1 is SGHNT and CDR2 is YYREEE (reference sequence). The CDR3 length is 14 residues. The DNA for the CDR3 is TGTGCCAGCAGCTTGCGGAGTAACACCGGGGAGCTGTTTTTT. This codes for CASSLRSNTGELFF.

The V gene is TRBV6-5, the J gene TRBJ2-7, with D possibly being TRBD1 (5 bases). V was pared by 10 bases and J by 3 bases, with 13 bases between. Per the germline V gene, CDR1 is MNHEY and CDR2 is SVGAGI. This CDR3 contains 12 residues. CDR3 coding DNA: TGTGCCACCCGCCAGGGCCGCTACGAGCAGTACTTC. Residues: CATRQGRYEQYF.